The clone carrying this T cell receptor beta chain showed up just a few times. The antigen remains undetermined. Quantitative 5'-RACE was performed with molecular barcodes, and it yielded the TCR beta libraries. TCRdb processed the 5' RACE reads anew with MiXCR; each CDR3 protein has one entry. The profile shows 350,000 or so distinct CDR3 sequences, 11% of them singletons. CDR1 and CDR2 from the germline V gene are SEHNR and FQNEAQ (reference sequence). The CDR3 consists of 16 residues. Trimming took off 5 bases at V and 7 bases at J, with 21 bases between the two ends. This record belongs to a study of CD8 T cells in ankylosing spondylitis. Study-level results: Roughly eight highly homologous variants made up a TCR beta motif that seemed to typify ankylosing spondylitis blood.

Sequenced input: blood, either unsorted or a sorted T cell fraction (not recorded which). The genes are TRBV7-9 and TRBJ2-1; D is possibly TRBD1 (7 bases). The TCR originated in a female donor with ankylosing spondylitis or in good health (not recorded which). DNA for the CDR3: TGTGCCAGCAGCCCCCTGACAGGGTCCGGACTAAATGAGCAGTTCTTC. Residues: CASSPLTGSGLNEQFF.